A selection of T cell receptor beta chains follows, all from one sample in a study of blood T cell repertoires in COVID-19. Repertoires were generated with immunoSEQ multiplex PCR, while TCRdb's copy carries only in-frame clones and drops some. The table has 350,000 to 400,000 clones, around 87% seen once. Material for sequencing was PBMCs or T cells enriched from blood (not recorded which). Receptors were obtained from a man aged 40-49 years in a cohort exposed to, infected with or recovered from COVID-19 (not recorded which). Both conserved end residues are part of each CDR3. Each record gives: clone size, J gene, V gene, D gene, CDR3 protein, CDR3 DNA. D genes are given only for firm matches. Some rows mark clone size as missing; the rest say once, few, many or name a class of expanded clone.

.	TRBJ1-2	TRBV5-4	.	CASSWGREGYGYTF	TGTGCCAGCAGCTGGGGCAGGGAGGGCTATGGCTACACCTTC
.	TRBJ2-1	TRBV7-9	.	CASSLRTQINNEQFF	TGTGCCAGCAGCTTAAGAACCCAGATAAACAATGAGCAGTTCTTC
.	TRBJ2-5	TRBV27	.	CASGRRETQYF	TGTGCCAGCGGCAGGAGGGAGACCCAGTACTTC
once	TRBJ1-2	TRBV6-4	.	CASSLRPGGNYGYTF	TGTGCCAGCAGCCTTAGACCAGGAGGGAACTATGGCTACACCTTC
.	TRBJ1-2	TRBV6-5	TRBD1	CASSPGTGLFLTF	TGTGCCAGCAGCCCCGGGACAGGTCTCTTTCTGACCTTC
.	TRBJ1-1	TRBV10-3	TRBD1	CAISDQGTVNTEAFF	TGTGCCATCAGTGACCAAGGGACAGTGAACACTGAAGCTTTCTTT
.	TRBJ2-2	TRBV9	TRBD1	CASSAAGGVGELFF	TGTGCCAGCAGCGCAGCAGGGGGCGTCGGGGAGCTGTTTTTT
once	TRBJ2-2	TRBV6-1	.	CASSEGLVSSGELFF	TGTGCCAGCAGTGAAGGACTAGTTTCTTCCGGGGAGCTGTTTTTT
.	TRBJ2-3	TRBV7-2	TRBD2	CASSQGLAGADTQYF	TGTGCCAGCAGCCAAGGACTAGCGGGAGCAGATACGCAGTATTTT
.	TRBJ2-1	TRBV6-1	.	CASSENYRGNEQFF	TGTGCCAGCAGTGAGAACTACCGGGGCAATGAGCAGTTCTTC
.	TRBJ1-1	TRBV2	.	CANYLPGTTTPEAFF	TGTGCCAACTATCTGCCGGGAACCACAACCCCGGAAGCTTTCTTT
.	TRBJ2-2	TRBV5-6	.	CASSLNQGYTGELFF	TGTGCCAGCAGCTTAAACCAGGGTTACACCGGGGAGCTGTTTTTT
.	TRBJ2-7	TRBV7-8	.	CASSTRREHYEQYF	TGTGCCAGCAGTACCCGGAGAGAGCACTACGAGCAGTACTTC
.	TRBJ1-6	TRBV28	.	CASSSGLMRSPLHF	TGTGCCAGCAGTTCGGGACTTATGAGGTCACCCCTCCACTTT
.	TRBJ2-1	TRBV27	.	CASRSGLSSYNEQFF	TGTGCCAGCAGGTCGGGACTTAGCTCCTACAATGAGCAGTTCTTC
.	TRBJ1-6	TRBV5-1	.	CASSLNEGYNSPLHF	TGCGCCAGCAGCTTAAATGAGGGATATAATTCACCCCTCCACTTT
.	TRBJ2-7	TRBV9	TRBD1	CASSAGTGLIEQYF	TGTGCCAGCAGTGCCGGGACAGGGTTAATCGAGCAGTACTTC
.	TRBJ2-1	TRBV5-1	.	CASSLGGNEQFF	TGCGCCAGCAGCTTGGGCGGCAATGAGCAGTTCTTC
.	TRBJ2-3	TRBV5-4	TRBD2	CASSRAGGDTQYF	TGTGCCAGCAGCAGGGCGGGAGGGGATACGCAGTATTTT
.	TRBJ2-1	TRBV29-1	.	CSVEQRAYNEQFF	TGCAGCGTTGAACAGCGGGCCTACAATGAGCAGTTCTTC
.	TRBJ2-1	TRBV3-1/TRBV3-2	TRBD2	CASSPSGRAMFF	TGTGCCAGCAGCCCTAGCGGGAGGGCCATGTTCTTC
.	TRBJ2-2	TRBV6-4	.	CASREGLTGELFF	TGTGCCAGCAGGGAGGGCCTGACCGGGGAGCTGTTTTTT
once	TRBJ2-1	TRBV28	.	CASSRLAVYNEQFF	TGTGCCAGCAGTAGGTTAGCGGTTTACAATGAGCAGTTCTTC
.	TRBJ1-1	TRBV7-3	.	CASSPGQLNTEAFF	TGTGCCAGCAGCCCTGGACAGTTGAACACTGAAGCTTTCTTT
.	TRBJ1-2	TRBV6-1	TRBD1	CASSDRTGLNYGYTF	TGTGCCAGCAGTGATCGGACAGGGCTCAACTATGGCTACACCTTC
.	TRBJ2-3	TRBV2	.	CASGGQGTDTQYF	TGTGCCAGCGGTGGGCAAGGCACAGATACGCAGTATTTT
.	TRBJ1-5	TRBV3-1/TRBV3-2	TRBD1	CASSTGDQPQHF	TGTGCCAGCAGCACAGGGGATCAGCCCCAGCATTTT
once	TRBJ2-2	TRBV2	TRBD1	CASSEVQGAGELFF	TGTGCCAGCAGTGAGGTACAGGGGGCCGGGGAGCTGTTTTTT
.	TRBJ2-2	TRBV5-1	.	CASSDNPTGELFF	TGCGCCAGCAGCGACAATCCCACCGGGGAGCTGTTTTTT
.	TRBJ1-5	TRBV6-1	TRBD1	CASSGLRDRGGSNQPQHF	TGTGCCAGCAGTGGACTCCGGGACAGGGGCGGTAGCAATCAGCCCCAGCATTTT
.	TRBJ1-2	TRBV5-1	.	CASSLEQGYGYTF	TGCGCCAGCAGCTTGGAACAGGGCTATGGCTACACCTTC
.	TRBJ1-4	TRBV5-1	.	CASSLTGNEKLFF	TGCGCCAGCAGCTTGACGGGGAATGAAAAACTGTTTTTT
.	TRBJ2-6	TRBV5-1	.	CASSLAGFRGSGANVLTF	TGCGCCAGCAGCTTGGCCGGTTTCAGGGGATCTGGGGCCAACGTCCTGACTTTC
.	TRBJ2-1	TRBV4-1	TRBD2	CASSLRTSGSYNEQFF	TGCGCCAGCAGCCTTAGGACTAGCGGGAGTTACAATGAGCAGTTCTTC
.	TRBJ1-2	TRBV7-2	TRBD1	CASSLEQGSGYTF	TGTGCCAGCAGCTTAGAACAGGGGTCCGGCTACACCTTC
.	TRBJ1-2	TRBV10-3	TRBD1	CAISDGQADGYTF	TGTGCCATCAGTGATGGACAGGCTGACGGCTACACCTTC
.	TRBJ2-2	TRBV15	TRBD2	CATRSSGRNTGELFF	TGTGCCACCAGATCTAGCGGGCGGAACACCGGGGAGCTGTTTTTT
.	TRBJ1-2	TRBV30	TRBD1	CAWSVKPGQGAYGYTF	TGTGCCTGGAGTGTCAAACCGGGACAGGGAGCCTATGGCTACACCTTC
.	TRBJ2-1	TRBV7-6	TRBD2	CASSPRTSGSVDEQFF	TGTGCCAGCAGCCCCCGGACTAGCGGGAGTGTAGATGAGCAGTTCTTC
.	TRBJ2-1	TRBV30	TRBD2	CAWNTGLAGSNEQFF	TGTGCCTGGAATACGGGACTAGCGGGTAGTAATGAGCAGTTCTTC
once	TRBJ2-6	TRBV28	TRBD1	CASSSDRGALSGANVLTF	TGTGCCAGCAGTTCCGACAGGGGTGCCCTTTCTGGGGCCAACGTCCTGACTTTC
.	TRBJ1-2	TRBV30	.	CAWSVPRGRGYTF	TGTGCCTGGAGTGTCCCAAGGGGCCGTGGCTACACCTTC
many	TRBJ1-1	TRBV19	.	CASSMSGFTEAFF	TGTGCCAGTAGTATGTCAGGGTTCACTGAAGCTTTCTTT
once	TRBJ2-7	TRBV5-1	.	CASSPEWISYEQYF	TGCGCCAGCAGCCCGGAGTGGATTTCCTACGAGCAGTACTTC
.	TRBJ2-5	TRBV5-1	.	CASSLSGFGETQYF	TGCGCCAGCAGCTTGAGCGGGTTCGGGGAGACCCAGTACTTC
few	TRBJ1-6	TRBV2	TRBD1	CASSGQGEYSPLHF	TGTGCCAGCAGTGGACAGGGTGAATATTCACCCCTCCACTTT